Following are 25 T cell receptor beta chains from one sample sequenced in a study of T cell responses to AZD1222 COVID-19 vaccine. Sequencing was performed with immunoSEQ multiplex PCR; in TCRdb, only in-frame clones are kept and a portion is missing. This sample has roughly 120,000 clones, with 70% to 90% found just once. This specimen was peripheral blood, taken 28 days after the second AZD1222 dose. The receptor set was obtained from an adult who received the AZD1222 COVID-19 vaccine.

The V call is TRBV3-1 (or the pseudogene TRBV3-2), the J call TRBJ2-5; D is possibly TRBD1 (5 bases). Germline CDR1 LGHDT, CDR2 YNNKEL (reference sequence). CDR3 size: 13 residues. V was shortened by 1 base and J by 5 bases, with 8 bases between the two germline ends. DNA for the CDR3: TGTGCCAGCAGCCAAGCCAGGGCGGAGACCCAGTACTTC. Translation: CASSQARAETQYF.

A single count supports this clone. The rearrangement joins TRBV7-9 to TRBJ1-2, with D uncertain. The CDR3 totals 14 residues. V shed 3 bases and J shed 3 bases, with 11 bases lying between them. CDR1 and CDR2 from the germline V gene are SEHNR and FQNEAQ (reference sequence). The CDR3 nucleotides read TGTGCCAGCAGCTTTCGGGGATTGGACTATGGCTACACCTTC. Residues: CASSFRGLDYGYTF.

The CDR3 DNA reads as TGCAGTGCTAGTGGTGTAGAGGGGAGGGTCACCGGGGAGCTGTTTTTT. Its protein is CSASGVEGRVTGELFF. This sequence joins TRBV20-1 and TRBJ2-2; 7 bases map to TRBD2. Trimming cost V 3 bases and J 4 bases; bases outside gene matches: 11. This CDR3 region has 16 residues. From germline, CDR1 is DFQATT and CDR2 SNEGSKA (reference sequence).

The chain couples TRBV3-1 (or the pseudogene TRBV3-2) to TRBJ1-5; D uncertain. The V and J ends lost 6 bases and 3 bases respectively, with 15 bases between them. This CDR3 comprises 15 residues. The V gene's germline CDR1 is LGHDT and CDR2 YNNKEL (reference sequence). The CDR3: CASSKAPGPNQPQHF. The CDR3 nucleotides read TGTGCCAGCAGTAAGGCGCCTGGCCCCAATCAGCCCCAGCATTTT.

The chain employs TRBV4-3 and TRBJ1-4; TRBD1 might be the D (5 bases). V dropped 4 bases and J dropped 4 bases, with 13 bases sitting between them. The CDR3 has 15 amino acids. CDR1 LGHNA and CDR2 YSLEER come from the germline V gene. CDR3 in amino acids: CASSLSGTYNEKLFF. The CDR3 nucleotides read TGCGCCAGCAGCCTATCCGGGACCTATAATGAAAAACTGTTTTTT.

The CDR3, as DNA: TGTGCCAGCAGCAAACTAACGGGACAGGGGGGAATAAGGGATAATTCACCCCTCCACTTT. Its translation is CASSKLTGQGGIRDNSPLHF. The chain couples TRBV21-1 to TRBJ1-6; TRBD1, the table's D call, lacks a check against the DNA. TRBV21-1 is classified as a pseudogene. The CDR3 loop spans 20 amino acids.

The chain's CDR3 is CASVWGRDSMNTEAFF. CDR3 bases: TGTGCCAGCGTTTGGGGAAGGGATAGCATGAACACTGAAGCTTTCTTT. This chain links TRBV19 with TRBJ1-1; D gene unclear. CDR3 length: 16 residues. V dropped 9 bases and J dropped 0 bases, with 20 bases sitting between them. Germline-derived CDR1 and CDR2 are LNHDA and SQIVND (reference sequence).

The V call is TRBV6-5, the J call TRBJ1-2, with 7 bases that match TRBD1. The V and J ends lost 6 bases and 6 bases, in that order; junction bases with no gene match: 13. CDR3 length: 15 amino acids. Germline values: CDR1 MNHEY, CDR2 SVGAGI. Written as DNA, the CDR3 is TGTGCCAGCAGACCCACAGGGGATGGGCGAGATGGCTACACCTTC. Translated: CASRPTGDGRDGYTF.

The chain combines TRBV3-1 (or the pseudogene TRBV3-2) with TRBJ1-4; D remains ambiguous. The CDR3 has 13 amino acids. V lost 1 base and J lost 8, with 8 bases in between. CDR1 and CDR2 from the germline V gene are LGHDT and YNNKEL (reference sequence). The CDR3 spells CASSQVPGEKLFF. As DNA, the CDR3 is TGTGCCAGCAGCCAAGTGCCGGGGGAAAAACTGTTTTTT.

This chain connects TRBV20-1 to TRBJ2-3, with D possibly being TRBD1 (6 bases). Germline CDR1 is DFQATT and CDR2 is SNEGSKA (reference sequence). V was cut by 3 bases and J by 3 bases, with 13 bases left in between. CDR3 size: 14 residues. CDR3 region: CSASKGGVTDTQYF. Written as DNA, the CDR3 is TGCAGTGCTAGTAAAGGGGGAGTGACAGATACGCAGTATTTT.

The CDR3 here is CASSRGTPNTEAFF. In DNA form, the CDR3 reads TGTGCCAGTAGCCGCGGGACCCCGAACACTGAAGCTTTCTTT. The chain carries TRBV19 and TRBJ1-1; TRBD1 might be the D (5 bases). CDR1 LNHDA and CDR2 SQIVND come from the germline V gene (reference sequence). The CDR3 is 14 residues long. V lost 6 bases and J 1 base, leaving 12 bases between the germline ends.

The chain has TRBV27 and TRBJ1-5; 11 bases map to TRBD1. CDR3 length equals 15 residues. The V segment lost 6 bases and the J segment 5 bases; nucleotides outside the gene matches: 6. Germline values: CDR1 MNHEY, CDR2 SMNVEV (reference sequence). In DNA, the CDR3 is TGTGCCAGCAGCCCCCAGGACAGGGGGCATCAGCCCCAGCATTTT. Residues: CASSPQDRGHQPQHF.

The CDR3 sequence: CASNRFVQETQYF. The CDR3 DNA reads TGTGCCAGCAACCGGTTCGTCCAAGAGACCCAGTACTTC. The chain has TRBV7-9 and TRBJ2-5; no clear D. V was clipped by 7 bases and J by 1 base, with 10 bases between them. Germline CDR1 is SEHNR and CDR2 is FQNEAQ (reference sequence). The CDR3 is made up of 13 amino acids.

The chain joins TRBV18 to TRBJ2-1; D gene unclear. Trimming pared 2 bases from V and 4 bases from J, leaving 6 bases between. The germline V gene has CDR1 KGHSH and CDR2 LQKENI. The length of the CDR3 is 13 residues. The CDR3 region is CASSPAVYNEQFF. CDR3 sequence (DNA): TGTGCCAGCTCACCAGCGGTGTACAATGAGCAGTTCTTC.

V is TRBV18 and J is TRBJ2-7; D call uncertain. Looked up from germline, CDR1 is KGHSH and CDR2 is LQKENI. V lost 5 bases and J 0 bases, leaving 5 bases between the germline ends. This CDR3 is built from 12 residues. CDR3: CASSESSYEQYF. For the CDR3, the DNA is TGTGCCAGCTCAGAGAGCTCCTACGAGCAGTACTTC.

This rearrangement joins TRBV13 to TRBJ2-7; TRBD1 might be the D (5 bases). Germline V lookup: CDR1 PRHDT, CDR2 FYEKMQ (reference sequence). The CDR3 contains 12 residues. V was clipped by 8 bases and J by 4 bases, with 12 bases between them. CDR3 DNA: TGTGCCAGCGCGACCCCAGGGTACGAGCAGTACTTC. Its translation is CASATPGYEQYF.

This clone has only a few counts. This chain links TRBV4-3 with TRBJ2-7; 8 bases are shared with TRBD2. Germline lookup yields CDR1 LGHNA and CDR2 YSLEER. With 3 bases clipped from V and 0 bases from J, the junction kept 7 bases outside the gene matches. This CDR3 has 16 residues. The CDR3 spells CASSQDTSGSSYEQYF. The CDR3 nucleotides read TGCGCCAGCAGCCAGGACACTAGCGGAAGCTCCTACGAGCAGTACTTC.

This rearrangement joins TRBV4-1 to TRBJ1-2; tentative D call: TRBD1 (6 bases). V gave up 0 bases and J gave up 2 bases, with 10 bases separating them. The V gene's germline CDR1 is MGHRA and CDR2 YSYEKL. The CDR3 is made up of 15 amino acids. DNA for the CDR3: TGCGCCAGCAGCCAAGACGCAGGGGAGAACTATGGCTACACCTTC. This codes for CASSQDAGENYGYTF.

The V call is TRBV10-3, the J call TRBJ1-2; no definite D call. This CDR3 is 15 amino acids long. Germline assignment: CDR1 ENHRY and CDR2 SYGVKD. V was cut by 0 bases and J by 8 bases, with 16 bases left in between. DNA of the CDR3: TGTGCCATCAGTGAGTCCGCTGAGGCTACCAGGGGCTACACCTTC. Translated: CAISESAEATRGYTF.

The CDR3 is CASSLRGGTGDGYTF. CDR3 nucleotides: TGCGCCAGCAGCTTGAGAGGGGGGACAGGAGATGGCTACACCTTC. The V and J genes are TRBV5-1 and TRBJ1-2; 8 bases align to TRBD1. The trim removed 1 base at V and 6 bases at J, leaving 8 bases unmatched. The germline CDR1 and CDR2 sequences are SGHRS and YFSETQ. The CDR3 contains 15 residues.

This chain uses TRBV6-5 with TRBJ2-7; D is possibly TRBD1 or TRBD2 (5 bases each). Germline values: CDR1 MNHEY, CDR2 SVGAGI. This CDR3 has 15 residues. Trimming pared 5 bases from V and 6 bases from J, leaving 20 bases between. CDR3 nucleotides: TGTGCCAGCAGTACCCCCGGGACGGCCGCTCGCGAGCAGTACTTC. Translation gives CASSTPGTAAREQYF.

The chain joins TRBV6-5 to TRBJ2-7; perhaps TRBD2 as D (7 bases). Per germline, CDR1 MNHEY and CDR2 SVGAGI. This CDR3 spans 15 amino acids. With 5 bases removed from V and 4 bases from J, the gap between germline ends came to 18 bases. CDR3 region: CASSREDRPFYEQYF. The CDR3 DNA reads TGTGCCAGCAGTCGGGAGGACAGACCTTTTTACGAGCAGTACTTC.

V is TRBV7-2 and J is TRBJ1-2, with unresolved D. Trimming stripped 0 bases from V and 3 bases from J, with 8 bases between. The CDR3 contains 14 residues. Germline-derived CDR1 and CDR2 are SGHTA and FQGNSA. The CDR3 sequence is CASSLARTDYGYTF. CDR3 DNA sequence: TGTGCCAGCAGCTTAGCGAGGACGGACTATGGCTACACCTTC.

The CDR3 region is CATSRGQLREMNTEAFF. The CDR3 DNA sequence: TGTGCCACCAGCAGAGGACAGCTAAGGGAGATGAACACTGAAGCTTTCTTT. The chain links TRBV15 to TRBJ1-1; a weak D match, TRBD1 (5 bases). The CDR3 length is 17 residues. V lost 1 base, J lost 0 bases, and 15 bases lay in between. CDR1 is LNHNV, CDR2 YYDKDF, per germline (reference sequence).

The V gene is TRBV7-8, the J gene TRBJ2-1, with D perhaps given as TRBD1 or TRBD2 (6 bases each). CDR3 size: 13 residues. The ends were cut back, 3 bases at V and 6 bases at J, with 9 bases in the middle. The germline CDR1 and CDR2 sequences are SGHVS and FQNEAQ. The CDR3, as DNA: TGTGCCAGCAGCTTGGGGGGCACCAATGAGCAGTTCTTC. Protein: CASSLGGTNEQFF.